Below are 22 T cell receptor beta chains sequenced from a single sample in a study of T cells expressing NK-cell markers. No DNA is given; TCRdb re-called the 5' RACE reads and lists each CDR3 protein once. The listing contains about 440,000 distinct CDR3 sequences. Sample: blood T cells: a sorted CD56 or NKG2C T cell subset, CD4+ or CD8+ T cells, or bulk PBMC T cells (not recorded which). These receptors were collected from a woman between 18 and 69 years old in good health.

V usage is TRBV20-1 and J usage is TRBJ1-5; TCRdb's D gene call, TRBD1, goes unchecked for lack of DNA. Germline V lookup: CDR1 DFQATT, CDR2 SNEGSKA (reference sequence). The CDR3 has 14 amino acids. This CDR3 reads CSAGRDRGDQPQHF.

The chain recombines TRBV7-9 with TRBJ2-7; TCRdb's D gene call, TRBD2, goes unchecked for lack of DNA. Per the germline V gene, CDR1 is SEHNR and CDR2 is FQNEAQ (reference sequence). CDR3 size: 14 residues. This chain's CDR3 is CASLGGDGTYEQYF.

J is TRBJ2-1 and V is TRBV19. Germline V gives CDR1 LNHDA, CDR2 SQIVND (reference sequence). This CDR3 has 13 amino acids. The CDR3 sequence is CASSKQSYNEQFF.

This chain joins TRBV28 and TRBJ1-1; TCRdb picks TRBD1, but there is no DNA to check that call. The germline gives CDR1 MDHEN, CDR2 SYDVKM. This CDR3 comprises 15 residues. The CDR3 sequence: CASRVTGRMNTEAFF.

The V gene is TRBV7-9, the J gene TRBJ2-1; the D call from TCRdb, TRBD2, cannot be confirmed without DNA. The CDR3 is made up of 15 amino acids. CDR1 is SEHNR, CDR2 FQNEAQ, per germline (reference sequence). The CDR3 here is CASSSTNRSDNEQFF.

This sequence joins TRBV12-3 or TRBV12-4 and TRBJ2-2; TCRdb picks TRBD2, but there is no DNA to check that call. CDR3 length: 15 residues. The CDR3 sequence is CASSWTSGSGGELFF.

The chain couples TRBV12-3 or TRBV12-4 to TRBJ1-5. The CDR3 runs 15 residues. CDR3: CATRTGSNSNQPQHF.

The chain combines TRBV5-1 with TRBJ2-1; as DNA is missing, the TRBD2 call by TCRdb cannot be tested. Per the germline V gene, CDR1 is SGHRS and CDR2 is YFSETQ. This CDR3 comprises 15 residues. The CDR3 loop is CASSLAAGERNEQFF. Full variable domain (rest looked up from reference TRBV5-1 and TRBJ2-1): KAGVTQTPRYLIKTRGQQVTLSCSPISGHRSVSWYQQTPGQGLQFLFEYFSETQRNKGNFPGRFSGRQFSNSRSEMNVSTLELGDSALYLCASSLAAGERNEQFFGPGTRLTVL.

The chain has TRBV24-1 and TRBJ2-1; the TCRdb call, TRBD2, lacks DNA for checking. The CDR3 consists of 13 residues. The germline V gene encodes CDR1 KGHDR and CDR2 SFDVKD. The CDR3 loop is CATSDQGHNEQFF.

The rearrangement links TRBV6-5 to TRBJ2-3. Germline-derived CDR1 and CDR2 are MNHEY and SVGAGI. The CDR3 sequence is 15 residues long. The CDR3 loop is CASSYSGLAADTQYF.

The rearrangement joins TRBV20-1 to TRBJ1-2; TCRdb selects TRBD1, and the lack of DNA leaves this call unchecked. Germline loops: CDR1 DFQATT, CDR2 SNEGSKA (reference sequence). The CDR3 runs to 12 residues. The CDR3 spells CSAPSTGGRYTF.

CDR3 in amino acids: CASSLGDASEQYF. This chain joins TRBV5-1 and TRBJ2-7; TCRdb gives TRBD1 as the D gene, but with no DNA this cannot be confirmed. CDR1 and CDR2 from the germline V gene are SGHRS and YFSETQ. CDR3 length: 13 residues.

The chain employs TRBV20-1 and TRBJ2-7; lacking DNA, the TRBD1 call made by TCRdb goes unchecked. The CDR3 is made up of 16 amino acids. CDR1 DFQATT and CDR2 SNEGSKA come from the germline V gene (reference sequence). CDR3 sequence: CSARAERGREWNEQYF.

The rearrangement joins TRBV24-1 to TRBJ2-7; without DNA, the TCRdb call of TRBD2 cannot be checked. Germline V gene lookup returns CDR1 KGHDR and CDR2 SFDVKD. The length of the CDR3 is 15 residues. The CDR3 protein is CATSDPSGFSYEQYF.

This sequence joins TRBV5-4 and TRBJ2-1; the D gene TCRdb calls, TRBD2, cannot be checked with no DNA. In germline, CDR1 is SGHNT, CDR2 YYREEE (reference sequence). The CDR3 is 16 amino acids. The CDR3 loop reads CASSFTGTSGTNEQFF.

CDR3 in amino acids: CASSLAAVSSTDTQYF. The V gene is TRBV7-8, the J gene TRBJ2-3; the D call from TCRdb, TRBD1, cannot be confirmed without DNA. Germline V gene sequence: CDR1 SGHVS, CDR2 FQNEAQ. CDR3 length: 16 amino acids.

The CDR3 sequence: CASSLLRQGFFMNTEAFF. This chain links TRBV12-3 or TRBV12-4 with TRBJ1-1. The CDR3 is 18 residues long.

The chain joins TRBV30 to TRBJ2-7; without DNA, the TCRdb call of TRBD1 cannot be checked. The CDR3 runs to 14 residues. Germline CDR1 GTSNPN, CDR2 SVGIG (reference sequence). The CDR3 sequence is CAWSADSKGYEQYF. Full variable domain (remainder filled in from reference TRBV30 and TRBJ2-7): SQTIHQWPATLVQPVGSPLSLECTVEGTSNPNLYWYRQAAGRGLQLLFYSVGIGQISSEVPQNLSASRPQDRQFILSSKKLLLSDSGFYLCAWSADSKGYEQYFGPGTRLTVT.

CDR3 residues: CASSPLAGGFFTDTQYF. The chain links TRBV4-2 to TRBJ2-3; TCRdb lists TRBD2, though no DNA is available to test this call. Germline V gene sequence: CDR1 LGHNA, CDR2 YNFKEQ. CDR3 length: 17 amino acids.

This chain links TRBV4-3 with TRBJ2-3; with no DNA, the TCRdb D assignment of TRBD2 cannot be verified. In germline, CDR1 is LGHNA, CDR2 YSLEER. This CDR3 is built from 17 residues. This chain's CDR3 is CASSQDGAAQVGDTQYF.

V and J are TRBV19 and TRBJ2-7. The germline V gene has CDR1 LNHDA and CDR2 SQIVND (reference sequence). The CDR3 contains 13 residues. The CDR3 loop reads CASSRTGAYEQYF.

CDR3 sequence: CASSPGTAYQETQYF. The chain recombines TRBV18 with TRBJ2-5; the D gene TCRdb calls, TRBD1, cannot be checked with no DNA. The CDR3 covers 15 residues. Per germline, CDR1 KGHSH and CDR2 LQKENI.